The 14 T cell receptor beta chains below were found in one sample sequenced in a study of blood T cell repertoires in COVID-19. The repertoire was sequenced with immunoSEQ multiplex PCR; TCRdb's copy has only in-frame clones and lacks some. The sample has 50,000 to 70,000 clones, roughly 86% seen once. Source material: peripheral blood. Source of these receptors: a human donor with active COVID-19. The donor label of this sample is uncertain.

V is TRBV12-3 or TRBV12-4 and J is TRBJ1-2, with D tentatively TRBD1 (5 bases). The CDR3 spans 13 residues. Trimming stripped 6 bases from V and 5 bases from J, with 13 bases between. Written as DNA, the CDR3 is TGTGCCAGCAGGGTCGCGGCAGGGTATGGCTACACCTTC. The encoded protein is CASRVAAGYGYTF.

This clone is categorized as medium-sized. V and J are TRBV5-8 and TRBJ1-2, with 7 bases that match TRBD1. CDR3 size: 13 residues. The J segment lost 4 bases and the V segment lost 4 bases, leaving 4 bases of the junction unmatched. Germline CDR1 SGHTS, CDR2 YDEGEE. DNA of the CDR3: TGTGCCAGCAGCGACACAGGGGTCTATGGCTACACCTTC. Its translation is CASSDTGVYGYTF.

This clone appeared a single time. This CDR3 reads CASSLSLAGGNEQFF. In DNA, the CDR3 is TGTGCCAGCAGCTTATCCCTAGCGGGAGGAAATGAGCAGTTCTTC. V is TRBV7-3 and J is TRBJ2-1, with 11 bases lining up with TRBD2. This CDR3 contains 15 residues. CDR1 is SGHTA, CDR2 FQGTGA, per germline. The junction had 4 bases not matched to a gene; V was cut back by 2 bases and J by 7 bases. Complete variable domain (other parts from reference TRBV7-3 and TRBJ2-1): GAGVSQTPSNKVTEKGKYVELRCDPISGHTALYWYRQSLGQGPEFLIYFQGTGAADDSGLPNDRFFAVRPEGSVSTLKIQRTERGDSAVYLCASSLSLAGGNEQFFGPGTRLTVL.

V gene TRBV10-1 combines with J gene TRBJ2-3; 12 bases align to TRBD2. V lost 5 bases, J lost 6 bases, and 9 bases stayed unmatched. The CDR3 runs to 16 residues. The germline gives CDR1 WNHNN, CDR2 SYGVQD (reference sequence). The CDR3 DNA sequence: TGCGCCAGCAGTAACCCTAGCGGGGGGGCTATGGATACGCAGTATTTT. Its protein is CASSNPSGGAMDTQYF.

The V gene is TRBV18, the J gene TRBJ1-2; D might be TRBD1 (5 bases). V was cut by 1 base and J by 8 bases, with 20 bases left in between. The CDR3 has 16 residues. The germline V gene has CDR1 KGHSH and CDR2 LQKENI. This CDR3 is CASSPRPDTGLEGYTF. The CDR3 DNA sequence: TGTGCCAGCTCACCACGGCCGGACACCGGTCTGGAGGGCTACACCTTC.

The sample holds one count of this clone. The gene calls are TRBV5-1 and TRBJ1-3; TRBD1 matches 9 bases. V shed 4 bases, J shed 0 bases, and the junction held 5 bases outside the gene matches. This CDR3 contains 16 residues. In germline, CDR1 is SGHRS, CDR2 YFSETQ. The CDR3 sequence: CASSATGGVSGNTIYF. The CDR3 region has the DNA TGCGCCAGCAGCGCGACAGGGGGGGTCTCTGGAAACACCATATATTTT.

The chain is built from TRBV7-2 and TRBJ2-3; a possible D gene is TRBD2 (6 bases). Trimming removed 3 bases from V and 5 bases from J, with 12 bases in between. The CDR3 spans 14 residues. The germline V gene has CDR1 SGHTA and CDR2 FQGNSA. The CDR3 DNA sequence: TGTGCCAGCAGCTTCGGGCTGGGGGGAGATACGCAGTATTTT. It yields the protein CASSFGLGGDTQYF.

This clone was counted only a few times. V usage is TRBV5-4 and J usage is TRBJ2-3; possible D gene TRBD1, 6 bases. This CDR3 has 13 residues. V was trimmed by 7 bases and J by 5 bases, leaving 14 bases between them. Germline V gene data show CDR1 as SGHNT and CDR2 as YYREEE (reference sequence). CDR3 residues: CASSGAMQDTQYF. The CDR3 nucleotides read TGTGCCAGCTCAGGGGCTATGCAAGATACGCAGTATTTT.

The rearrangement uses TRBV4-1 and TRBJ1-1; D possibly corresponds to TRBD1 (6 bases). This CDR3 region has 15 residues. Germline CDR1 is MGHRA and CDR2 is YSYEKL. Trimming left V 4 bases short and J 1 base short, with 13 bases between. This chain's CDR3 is CASSLGRQANTEAFF. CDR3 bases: TGCGCCAGCAGCCTAGGGCGACAGGCGAACACTGAAGCTTTCTTT.

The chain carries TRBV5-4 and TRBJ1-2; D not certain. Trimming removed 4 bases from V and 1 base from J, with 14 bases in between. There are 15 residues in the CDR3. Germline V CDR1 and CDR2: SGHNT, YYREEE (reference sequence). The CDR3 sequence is CASSEQVGSNYGYTF. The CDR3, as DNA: TGTGCCAGCAGCGAGCAGGTCGGCAGTAACTATGGCTACACCTTC.

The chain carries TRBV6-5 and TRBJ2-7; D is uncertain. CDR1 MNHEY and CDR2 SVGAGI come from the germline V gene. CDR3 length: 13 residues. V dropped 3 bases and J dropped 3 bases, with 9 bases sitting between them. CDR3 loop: CASSYGLLYEQYF. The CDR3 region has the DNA TGTGCCAGCAGTTATGGCTTGCTCTACGAGCAGTACTTC.

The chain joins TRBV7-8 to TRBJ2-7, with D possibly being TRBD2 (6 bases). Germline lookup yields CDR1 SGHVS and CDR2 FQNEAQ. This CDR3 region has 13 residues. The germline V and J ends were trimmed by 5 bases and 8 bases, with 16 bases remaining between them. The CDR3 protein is CASSHTGSAKQYF. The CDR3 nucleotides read TGTGCCAGCAGCCACACCGGGAGCGCGAAGCAGTACTTC.

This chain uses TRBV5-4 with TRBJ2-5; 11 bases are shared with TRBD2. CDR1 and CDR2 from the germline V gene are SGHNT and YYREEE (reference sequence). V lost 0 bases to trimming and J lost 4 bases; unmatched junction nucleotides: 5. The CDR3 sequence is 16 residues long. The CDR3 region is CASSLASGTSGETQYF. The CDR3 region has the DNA TGTGCCAGCAGCTTGGCCTCCGGGACTAGCGGAGAGACCCAGTACTTC.

The CDR3: CASSVAGGTHGTEAFF. The CDR3 coding sequence is TGTGCCAGCAGCGTAGCGGGAGGTACCCATGGGACTGAAGCTTTCTTT. The chain carries TRBV9 and TRBJ1-1; unclear D gene. The V gene lost 0 bases and the J gene lost 5 bases, with 17 bases spanning the gap. CDR1 is SGDLS, CDR2 YYNGEE, per germline. The CDR3 spans 16 residues.